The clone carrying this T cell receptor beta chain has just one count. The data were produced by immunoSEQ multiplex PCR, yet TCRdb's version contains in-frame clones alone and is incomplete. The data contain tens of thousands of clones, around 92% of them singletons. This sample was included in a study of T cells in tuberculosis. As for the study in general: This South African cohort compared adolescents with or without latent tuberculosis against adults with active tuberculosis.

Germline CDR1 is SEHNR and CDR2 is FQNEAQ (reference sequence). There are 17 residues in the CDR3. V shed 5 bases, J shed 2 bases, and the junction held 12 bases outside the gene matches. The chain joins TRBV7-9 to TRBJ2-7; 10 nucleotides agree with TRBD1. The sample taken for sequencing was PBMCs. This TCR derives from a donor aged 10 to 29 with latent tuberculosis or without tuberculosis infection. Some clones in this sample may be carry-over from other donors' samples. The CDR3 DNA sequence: TGTGCCAGCAGCAGACGACAGGGGGCTGGCTTTCCCTACGAGCAGTACTTC. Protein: CASSRRQGAGFPYEQYF.